Below are 10 T cell receptor beta chains sequenced from a single sample in a study of shared clonotypes between healthy human individuals. Sequenced by immunoSEQ multiplex PCR; TCRdb stores in-frame clones only, minus some. Of 850,000 to 1,200,000 clones detected, around 74% appear once; the ten largest clones hold roughly 1.4%. Sequences were obtained from memory CD4+ T cells sorted from blood. Subset defined: CD45RA-negative fraction. The receptors come from a man younger than 30 in good health.

The chain carries TRBV7-9 and TRBJ2-5; D might be TRBD1 (5 bases). The CDR3 consists of 14 residues. V shed 6 bases and J shed 2 bases, with 13 bases lying between them. CDR1 is SEHNR, CDR2 FQNEAQ, per germline (reference sequence). This CDR3 reads CASRAGIGQETQYF. CDR3 DNA: TGTGCCAGCAGGGCAGGGATTGGGCAAGAGACCCAGTACTTC.

The gene calls are TRBV29-1 and TRBJ2-2; 12 bases are a match to TRBD2. The germline gives CDR1 SQVTM, CDR2 ANQGSEA. This CDR3 is built from 14 residues. The V and J ends lost 4 bases and 6 bases, in that order; junction bases with no gene match: 3. As DNA, the CDR3 is TGCAGCGTTGCGACTAGCGGGAGTGCCGGGGAGCTGTTTTTT. Translated: CSVATSGSAGELFF.

This clone was counted between two and nine times. This chain links TRBV5-4 with TRBJ1-1; D is perhaps TRBD1 (5 bases). The CDR3 contains 15 residues. Deletions cut 0 bases from V and 10 bases from J, with 19 bases between. Germline loops: CDR1 SGHNT, CDR2 YYREEE (reference sequence). CDR3 protein: CASSLEAGGGGRAFF. DNA of the CDR3: TGTGCCAGCAGCTTGGAAGCGGGGGGTGGAGGTAGAGCTTTCTTT.

This clone came up a few times. CDR3 sequence: CASNSVGVRAFF. The CDR3 DNA is TGTGCCAGTAACTCCGTAGGGGTAAGGGCTTTCTTT. The J gene is TRBJ1-1, the V gene TRBV19; D is possibly TRBD1 (5 bases). Trimming took 7 bases from V and 11 from J, leaving 17 bases between them. CDR1 LNHDA and CDR2 SQIVND come from the germline V gene (reference sequence). The CDR3 is 12 amino acids.

The chain couples TRBV6-1 to TRBJ1-1, with D possibly TRBD1 on 5 matching bases. CDR3 length: 13 residues. In germline, CDR1 is MNHNS, CDR2 SASEGT. V lost 0 bases and J lost 9, with 11 bases in between. The DNA of the CDR3 is TGTGCCAGCAGTGAAGCATGGGGCGGGAAAGCTTTCTTT. Translating gives CASSEAWGGKAFF.

The chain carries TRBV7-8 and TRBJ2-2; D ambiguous. This CDR3 is built from 14 residues. Germline assignment: CDR1 SGHVS and CDR2 FQNEAQ. V lost 5 bases and J 3 bases, leaving 10 bases between the germline ends. The CDR3 spells CASSTNADTGELFF. CDR3 coding DNA: TGTGCCAGCAGCACTAACGCAGACACCGGGGAGCTGTTTTTT.

This clone was counted a few times. V gene TRBV5-6 combines with J gene TRBJ2-2; a possible D gene is TRBD2 (6 bases). The V gene lost 0 bases and the J gene lost 7 bases, with 13 bases spanning the gap. Per the germline V gene, CDR1 is SGHDT and CDR2 is YYEEEE. The length of the CDR3 is 15 residues. This CDR3 reads CASSLDGRSRGELFF. The CDR3 region has the DNA TGTGCCAGCAGCTTGGACGGGAGATCACGCGGGGAGCTGTTTTTT.

V and J are TRBV7-8 and TRBJ2-5; no clear D. Trimming cost V 2 bases and J 2 bases, with 6 bases left between them. The germline gives CDR1 SGHVS, CDR2 FQNEAQ. This CDR3 comprises 13 residues. CDR3 amino acids: CASSLSQQETQYF. The CDR3 region has the DNA TGTGCCAGCAGCTTATCCCAACAAGAGACCCAGTACTTC.

This clone was observed once. Within the sample, other DNA sequences also encode this same CDR3. The rearrangement links TRBV6-5 to TRBJ2-7; D tentatively reads TRBD1 or TRBD2 (5 bases each). The CDR3 runs 14 residues. Between the trimmed V and J ends, which lost 2 bases and 4 bases, there was a span of 12 bases. Germline CDR1 is MNHEY and CDR2 is SVGAGI. CDR3 sequence (DNA): TGTGCCAGCAGTTACAGGGACGGACCTTACGAGCAGTACTTC. This encodes CASSYRDGPYEQYF.

CDR3 sequence reads: CASSLSRPDNEQFF. The CDR3 bases are TGTGCCAGCAGTTTGAGTAGACCGGACAATGAGCAGTTCTTC. This chain connects TRBV27 to TRBJ2-1, with unresolved D. Germline V gene sequence: CDR1 MNHEY, CDR2 SMNVEV (reference sequence). V was trimmed by 3 bases and J by 5 bases, leaving 11 bases between them. The CDR3 length is 14 residues.